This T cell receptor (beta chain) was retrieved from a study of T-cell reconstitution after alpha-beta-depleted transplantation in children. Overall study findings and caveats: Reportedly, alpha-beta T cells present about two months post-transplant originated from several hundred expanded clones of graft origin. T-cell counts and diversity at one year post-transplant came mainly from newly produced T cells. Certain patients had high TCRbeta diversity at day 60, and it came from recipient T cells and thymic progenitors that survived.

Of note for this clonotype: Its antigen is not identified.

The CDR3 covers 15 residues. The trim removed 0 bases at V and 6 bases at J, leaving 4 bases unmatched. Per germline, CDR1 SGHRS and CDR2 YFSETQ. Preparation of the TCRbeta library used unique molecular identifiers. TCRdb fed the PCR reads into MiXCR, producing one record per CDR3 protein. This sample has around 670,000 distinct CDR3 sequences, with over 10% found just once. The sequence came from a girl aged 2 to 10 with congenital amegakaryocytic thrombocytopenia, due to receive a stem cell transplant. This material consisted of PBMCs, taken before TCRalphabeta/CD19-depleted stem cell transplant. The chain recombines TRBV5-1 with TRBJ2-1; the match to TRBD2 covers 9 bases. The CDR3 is CASSLAAGGLNEQFF. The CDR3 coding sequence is TGCGCCAGCAGCTTGGCAGCGGGAGGTCTCAATGAGCAGTTCTTC.